The 15 T cell receptor beta chains below come from one sample, sequenced in a study of T cell responses to AZD1222 COVID-19 vaccine. Clones were read by immunoSEQ multiplex PCR, and TCRdb kept only the in-frame ones, dropping some. The sample shows fewer than 150,000 clones, more than 75% of them seen only once. The material was peripheral blood, obtained 28 days after the second AZD1222 dose. These receptors originate from an adult who received the AZD1222 COVID-19 vaccine.

The chain couples TRBV5-1 to TRBJ1-6, with D unclear. The V gene's germline CDR1 is SGHRS and CDR2 YFSETQ. V gave up 0 bases and J gave up 6 bases, with 7 bases separating them. The CDR3 is made up of 14 amino acids. In DNA form, the CDR3 reads TGCGCCAGCAGCTTGGGCGGGCCTAATTCACCCCTCCACTTT. Its protein is CASSLGGPNSPLHF.

The rearrangement links TRBV5-1 to TRBJ1-1, with unresolved D. This CDR3 region has 14 residues. Germline assignment: CDR1 SGHRS and CDR2 YFSETQ. Trimming pared 4 bases from V and 1 base from J, leaving 11 bases between. CDR3 protein: CASSAGPRNTEAFF. CDR3 nucleotides: TGCGCCAGCAGCGCCGGACCGAGGAACACTGAAGCTTTCTTT.

This sequence joins TRBV3-1 (or the pseudogene TRBV3-2) and TRBJ1-2; D perhaps matches TRBD1 (6 bases). The CDR3 is made up of 16 amino acids. Trimming cost V 1 base and J 7 bases, with 19 bases left between them. In germline, CDR1 is LGHDT, CDR2 YNNKEL (reference sequence). This CDR3 is CASSQGMGARSGGYTF. The CDR3 DNA sequence: TGTGCCAGCAGCCAAGGAATGGGGGCGCGTTCCGGTGGCTACACCTTC.

The chain joins TRBV14 to TRBJ1-1; maybe TRBD1 (5 bases). Trimming shortened V by 6 bases and J by 1 base, and 12 bases separated the two germline ends. From germline, CDR1 is SGHDN and CDR2 FVKESK. This CDR3 contains 14 residues. CDR3 in amino acids: CASRGVGPNTEAFF. In DNA, the CDR3 is TGTGCCAGCAGAGGGGTTGGTCCGAACACTGAAGCTTTCTTT.

J is TRBJ2-1 and V is TRBV7-9; D is undetermined. CDR1 and CDR2 from the germline V gene are SEHNR and FQNEAQ (reference sequence). V shed 1 base and J shed 7 bases, with 5 bases lying between them. CDR3 length equals 12 residues. The CDR3 loop is CASSLDGNEQFF. In nucleotides, the CDR3 is TGTGCCAGCAGCTTAGATGGGAATGAGCAGTTCTTC.

As regards this clone: A junction end diverges from the germline sequence, so it may reflect a read error. This chain links TRBV10-3 with TRBJ1-4; 7 positions agree with TRBD1. The CDR3 length is 15 residues. Per germline, CDR1 ENHRY and CDR2 SYGVKD. The CDR3 DNA sequence: TGTTCCATCGGATCCGCCGGGACAGTGAATGAAAAACTGTTTTTT. Translated: CSIGSAGTVNEKLFF.

The gene calls are TRBV11-1 and TRBJ2-2; tentatively, D is TRBD1 or TRBD2 (7 bases each). With 8 bases removed from V and 6 bases from J, the gap between germline ends came to 19 bases. CDR3 length: 15 amino acids. Looked up from germline, CDR1 is SGHAT and CDR2 is FQDESV (reference sequence). The CDR3 here is CASGSTQGGAGELFF. In DNA form, the CDR3 reads TGTGCCAGCGGATCGACCCAGGGGGGGGCCGGGGAGCTGTTTTTT.

The V and J genes are TRBV7-2 and TRBJ2-7; 7 bases align to TRBD1. The CDR3 loop spans 13 amino acids. CDR1 is SGHTA, CDR2 FQGNSA, per germline. Losses at the gene ends were 5 bases for V and 4 bases for J; bases not matched to a gene: 5. Written as DNA, the CDR3 is TGTGCCAGCAGCAAAGGACAGGAGTACGAGCAGTACTTC. Translated: CASSKGQEYEQYF.

The chain uses TRBV29-1 and TRBJ1-2; D remains unclear. CDR1 is SQVTM, CDR2 ANQGSEA, per germline. Trimming removed 4 bases at V and 7 bases at J, with 16 bases between. CDR3 length: 13 residues. The CDR3 coding sequence is TGCAGCGTTGGGGAGGGATCCCCTCGTGGCTACACCTTC. Translating gives CSVGEGSPRGYTF.

This chain links TRBV7-8 with TRBJ1-3; 9 bases line up with TRBD1. V shed 5 bases, J shed 0 bases, and the junction held 8 bases outside the gene matches. The germline V gene has CDR1 SGHVS and CDR2 FQNEAQ. The CDR3 contains 17 residues. CDR3 sequence (DNA): TGTGCCAGCAGCCCTCACAGGGGGCCACGCTCTGGAAACACCATATATTTT. Amino acids: CASSPHRGPRSGNTIYF.

J is TRBJ2-2 and V is TRBV4-1; TRBD2 matches at 12 bases. CDR3 size: 16 residues. The V segment lost 6 bases and the J segment 5 bases; nucleotides outside the gene matches: 7. Germline V gene sequence: CDR1 MGHRA, CDR2 YSYEKL. The CDR3 reads CASRSPGTSGTGELFF. CDR3 nucleotide sequence: TGCGCCAGCAGGAGCCCCGGGACTAGCGGGACCGGGGAGCTGTTTTTT.

This clone was observed a single time. The rearrangement joins TRBV7-9 to TRBJ1-6; D is ambiguous. V lost 8 bases to trimming and J lost 0 bases, with 20 bases between them. Germline assignment: CDR1 SEHNR and CDR2 FQNEAQ (reference sequence). This CDR3 spans 18 amino acids. CDR3 region: CASQRRGASSSYNSPLHF. In DNA, the CDR3 is TGTGCCAGCCAAAGACGGGGTGCCTCAAGCTCCTATAATTCACCCCTCCACTTT.

The chain joins TRBV27 to TRBJ1-4; TRBD1 aligns across 10 bases. The CDR3 is 15 residues long. CDR1 and CDR2 from the germline V gene are MNHEY and SMNVEV (reference sequence). Unmatched junction bases numbered 8, after V lost 5 bases and J lost 8 bases. CDR3 protein: CASSGAGTGVEKLFF. Written as DNA, the CDR3 is TGTGCCAGCAGTGGAGCCGGGACAGGGGTAGAAAAACTGTTTTTT.

This chain uses TRBV6-2 or TRBV6-3 with TRBJ2-7; 11 positions match TRBD2. Germline lookup yields CDR1 MNHEY and CDR2 SVGEGT. This CDR3 is 15 amino acids long. Trimming removed 5 bases from V and 5 bases from J; junction bases left unmatched: 8. The CDR3 is CASSIASGRPDEQYF. DNA of the CDR3: TGTGCCAGCAGTATTGCTAGCGGGAGGCCCGACGAGCAGTACTTC.

This clone was seen more than once but under ten times. V usage is TRBV11-3 and J usage is TRBJ1-1, with TRBD1 as a possible D gene (5 bases). Trimming shortened V by 5 bases and J by 2 bases, and 12 bases separated the two germline ends. CDR3 length: 14 residues. Germline CDR1 and CDR2: SGHNT and YENEEA. The CDR3 reads CASSQRQPNTEAFF. CDR3 nucleotides: TGTGCCAGCAGCCAGCGACAGCCAAACACTGAAGCTTTCTTT.